This T cell receptor (beta chain) was documented in a study of early stage breast cancer tumors. Overall study context: Most of the 16 invasive tumors were ER+, PR+ and HER2-.

Generated by immunoSEQ multiplex PCR, the TCRdb table keeps only in-frame clones and is missing some. The sample records nearly 25,000 clones, 60% to 70% being singletons. Study-level points and caveats: Most shared enriched TCRB sequences were commonly generated ones. In about 85% of the 16 patients, blood comparison separated tumor from normal breast.

V was clipped by 3 bases and J by 7 bases, with 14 bases between them. The CDR3 runs to 13 residues. Germline V gene data show CDR1 as SGDLS and CDR2 as YYNGEE. Regarding this clone: What it recognizes is unknown.

The receptor comes from a person between 55 and 70 years old with breast cancer. The specimen sequenced was breast tumor tissue. The chain employs TRBV9 and TRBJ2-7; no clear D. The CDR3 is CASSDPPGQEQYF. The DNA for the CDR3 is TGTGCCAGCAGCGACCCCCCGGGTCAGGAGCAGTACTTC. Complete variable domain (other parts from reference TRBV9 and TRBJ2-7): DSGVTQTPKHLITATGQRVTLRCSPRSGDLSVYWYQQSLDQGLQFLIQYYNGEERAKGNILERFSAQQFPDLHSELNLSSLELGDSALYFCASSDPPGQEQYFGPGTRLTVT.